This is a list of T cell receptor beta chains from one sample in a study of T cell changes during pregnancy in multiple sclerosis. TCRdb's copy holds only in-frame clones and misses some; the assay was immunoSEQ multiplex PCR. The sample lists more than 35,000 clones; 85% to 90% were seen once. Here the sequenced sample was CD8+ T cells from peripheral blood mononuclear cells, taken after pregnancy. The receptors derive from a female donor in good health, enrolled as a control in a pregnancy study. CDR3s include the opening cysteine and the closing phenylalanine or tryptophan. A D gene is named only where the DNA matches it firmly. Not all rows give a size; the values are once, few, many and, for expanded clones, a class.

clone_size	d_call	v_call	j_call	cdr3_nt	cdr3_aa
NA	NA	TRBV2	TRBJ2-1	TGTGCCAGCAGTCGGGGAGTAGATGAGCAGTTCTTC	CASSRGVDEQFF
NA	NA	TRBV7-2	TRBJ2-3	TGTGCCAGCAGCTTAGTCAGAGGGTTTCGGGGAGATACGCAGTATTTT	CASSLVRGFRGDTQYF
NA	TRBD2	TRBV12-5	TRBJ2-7	TGTGCTAGTGGTTGGGGGGGGGCCTACGAGCAGTACTTC	CASGWGGAYEQYF
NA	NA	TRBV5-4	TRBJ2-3	TGTGCCAGCAGGCCGGACTTACTAATCTGGGCAGATACGCAGTATTTT	CASRPDLLIWADTQYF
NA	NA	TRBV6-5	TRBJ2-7	TGTGCCAGCAGTTACTCAGCAGGGATGGGCGAGCAGTACTTC	CASSYSAGMGEQYF
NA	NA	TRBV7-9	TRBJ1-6	TGTGCCATCGGCTCCTATAATTCACCCCTCCACTTT	CAIGSYNSPLHF
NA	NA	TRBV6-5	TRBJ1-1	TGTGCCAGCAGTTACCAAACAGGGCCCACTGAAGCTTTCTTT	CASSYQTGPTEAFF
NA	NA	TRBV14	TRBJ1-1	TGTGCCAGCAGCCAAGATATCCCGACTGAAGCTTTCTTT	CASSQDIPTEAFF
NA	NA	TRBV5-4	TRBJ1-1	TGTGCCAGCAGCTTCGACGGGGAGGGCACTGAAGCTTTCTTT	CASSFDGEGTEAFF
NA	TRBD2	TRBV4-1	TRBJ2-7	TGCGCCAGCAGCCCTCGAAGCGGGGGGTCCTACGAGCAGTACTTC	CASSPRSGGSYEQYF
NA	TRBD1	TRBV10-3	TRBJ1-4	TGTGCCATCAGCCCGGGACAGGGAACGAAGACTGAAAAACTGTTTTTT	CAISPGQGTKTEKLFF
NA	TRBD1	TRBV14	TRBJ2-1	TGTGCCAGCAGCCAAGAAGGGACAGGGCGCCCCTGGAGCTCCTACAATGAGCAGTTCTTC	CASSQEGTGRPWSSYNEQFF
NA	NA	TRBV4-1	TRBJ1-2	TGCGCCAGCAGCCCCGACGCAGGGAACTATGGCTACACCTTC	CASSPDAGNYGYTF
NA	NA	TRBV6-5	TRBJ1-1	TGTGCCAGCAGTTACTCTGAGGGGAACACTGAAGCTTTCTTT	CASSYSEGNTEAFF
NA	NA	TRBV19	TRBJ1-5	TGTGCCAGTAGTACAGGGGATCGGAATCAGCCCCAGCATTTT	CASSTGDRNQPQHF
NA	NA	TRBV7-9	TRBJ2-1	TGTGCCAGCAGCTCCTCCCCCCGGAATGAGCAGTTCTTC	CASSSSPRNEQFF
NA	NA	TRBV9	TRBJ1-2	TGTGCCAGCAGCCTGGGAGAGGGCTATGGCTACACCTTC	CASSLGEGYGYTF
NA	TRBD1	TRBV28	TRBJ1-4	TGTGCCAGCTTTACAGGGGGAGATGAAAAACTGTTTTTT	CASFTGGDEKLFF
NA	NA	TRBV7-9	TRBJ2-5	TGTGCCAGCCTTCCAACGGAGGAGTACCAAGAGACCCAGTACTTC	CASLPTEEYQETQYF
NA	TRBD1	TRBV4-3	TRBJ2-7	TGCGCCAGCAGCCCCTCCACAGGGGGCCCATCCTACGAGCAGTACTTC	CASSPSTGGPSYEQYF
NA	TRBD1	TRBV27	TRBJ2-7	TGTGCCAGCAGTCTCGGGACAGGGCAATTAGGGCAGTACTTC	CASSLGTGQLGQYF
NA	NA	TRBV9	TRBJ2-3	TGTGCCAGCGGACAGAACACAGATACGCAGTATTTT	CASGQNTDTQYF
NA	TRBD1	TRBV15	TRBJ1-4	TGTGCCACCAGCAGGAGGGGACCGTGGGACAGAGATGCAACTAATGAAAAACTGTTTTTT	CATSRRGPWDRDATNEKLFF
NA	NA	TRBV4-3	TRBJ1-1	TGCGCCAGCAGCCAAGATTGGCAGGCGAACACTGAAGCTTTCTTT	CASSQDWQANTEAFF
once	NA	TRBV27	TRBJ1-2	TGTGCCAGCAGTTTATCGACACTTTCGAGCGGCTACACCTTC	CASSLSTLSSGYTF
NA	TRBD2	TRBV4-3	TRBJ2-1	TGCGCCAGCAGCCAACGCGGGGGGCTTTACAATGAGCAGTTCTTC	CASSQRGGLYNEQFF
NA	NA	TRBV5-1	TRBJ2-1	TGCGCCAGCAGTCACCCGAGGTCCTACAATGAGCAGTTCTTC	CASSHPRSYNEQFF
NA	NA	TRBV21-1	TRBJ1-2	TGTGCCAGCAGCAAGTATAAGAGGTGTTCTGGCTATGGCTACACCTTC	CASSKYKRCSGYGYTF
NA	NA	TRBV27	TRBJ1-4	TGTGCCAGCAGTTTTTGGCAGGGGCCCGAGGCTGGAAAACTGTTTTTT	CASSFWQGPEAGKLFF
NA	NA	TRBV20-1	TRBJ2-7	TGCAGTGCACCGAGCTCCTACGAGCAGTACTTC	CSAPSSYEQYF
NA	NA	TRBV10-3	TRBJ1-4	TGTGCCATCAGTGAGAAGGGGCGCGAAAAACTGTTTTTT	CAISEKGREKLFF
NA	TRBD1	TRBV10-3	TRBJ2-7	TGTGCCATCAGTGAGCTACAGGGGGACTACGAGCAGTACTTC	CAISELQGDYEQYF
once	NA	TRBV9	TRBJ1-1	TGTGCCAGCAGCGTAGGACAGGCGGCGACTGAAGCTTTCTTT	CASSVGQAATEAFF
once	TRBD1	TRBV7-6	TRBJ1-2	TGTGCCAGCAGCCCAGGGACAGGGCCACAATATGGCTACACCTTC	CASSPGTGPQYGYTF
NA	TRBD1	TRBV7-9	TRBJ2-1	TGTGCCAGCAGTTCCGGGACAGGGGGTGAGCAGTTCTTC	CASSSGTGGEQFF
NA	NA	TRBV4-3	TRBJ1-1	TGCGCCAGCAGCCAAGATCGGAGGGGGAACACTGAAGCTTTCTTT	CASSQDRRGNTEAFF
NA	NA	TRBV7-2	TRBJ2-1	TGTGCCAGCAGCTTAGGTTTAGCGAATGAGCAGTTCTTC	CASSLGLANEQFF
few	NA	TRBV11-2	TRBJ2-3	TGTGCCAGCAGCCTTAGTGTTGAGGATACGCAGTATTTT	CASSLSVEDTQYF
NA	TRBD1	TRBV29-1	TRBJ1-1	TGCAGCGCAGGGACAGGGGATAGCACTGAAGCTTTCTTT	CSAGTGDSTEAFF
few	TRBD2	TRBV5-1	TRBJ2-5	TGCGCCAGCTCCCCCAGCGGGGGGCAGGGAGAGACCCAGTACTTC	CASSPSGGQGETQYF
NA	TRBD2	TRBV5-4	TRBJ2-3	TGTGCCAGCAGCATACTAGCGGGGGGCTCTAGCACAGATACGCAGTATTTT	CASSILAGGSSTDTQYF
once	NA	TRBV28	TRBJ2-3	TGTGCCAGCAGTCCTCTCCAGGGTCAAAGCACAGATACGCAGTATTTT	CASSPLQGQSTDTQYF
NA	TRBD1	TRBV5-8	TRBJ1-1	TGTGCCAGCAGCATCCCGGGACAGGGGATAAACACTGAAGCTTTCTTT	CASSIPGQGINTEAFF
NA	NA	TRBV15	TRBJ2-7	TGTGCCACCCGGGACTCTAGCTCCTACGAGCAGTACTTC	CATRDSSSYEQYF
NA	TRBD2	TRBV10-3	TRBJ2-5	TGTGCCATCAGTGAAGCGGGGGGAGCGGAGACCCAGTACTTC	CAISEAGGAETQYF
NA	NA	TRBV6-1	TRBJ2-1	TGTGCCAGCACCACATCCTACAATGAGCAGTTCTTC	CASTTSYNEQFF